This T cell receptor beta chain was recovered during a study of CD8 T cells in ankylosing spondylitis. Whole-study findings and limits: The study looked at matched synovial fluid samples from ankylosing spondylitis patients. Disease-linked clones were reported to be significantly enriched there. Peripheral blood samples showed relatively rare disease-linked clones, and these clones were CD8+. What seemed typical of ankylosing spondylitis blood was a TCR beta motif built from about 8 highly homologous variants.

TCRdb passed the 5' RACE reads through MiXCR, listing each CDR3 protein once. The sample has 750,000 to 850,000 distinct CDR3 sequences; about 11% are singletons. This CDR3 has 14 residues. Looked up from germline, CDR1 is ENHRY and CDR2 is SYGVKD. Trimming removed 6 bases from V and 5 bases from J; junction bases left unmatched: 8. The table lists this clonotype with many counts. The antigen is unknown. This clonotype originated in a male donor with ankylosing spondylitis. Sequenced sample: blood, either unsorted or a sorted T cell fraction (not recorded which). This chain connects TRBV10-3 to TRBJ2-5; 8 nucleotides align to TRBD1. This CDR3 is CAISEDRDTETQYF. DNA for the CDR3: TGTGCCATCAGCGAGGACAGGGATACCGAGACCCAGTACTTC.